This T cell receptor (beta chain) was captured in a study of shared clonotypes between healthy human individuals. Each cell subset's genomic DNA was divided evenly among several immunoSEQ plates. Sequenced by immunoSEQ multiplex PCR; TCRdb stores in-frame clones only, minus some. Of 550,000 to 600,000 clones listed, just over 75% were seen once; the top ten hold around 12%. CDR3 length equals 14 residues. From germline, CDR1 is KGHSH and CDR2 LQKENI. V lost 2 bases, J lost 5 bases, and 10 bases lay in between. There were only Caucasian adults among the donors, and all lived in Nashville, Tennessee. The receptor's source is a woman aged 40 to 50 in good health. Some clones in this sample may be carry-over from other donors' samples. Sequenced input: PBMCs. The chain links TRBV18 to TRBJ2-1; the D gene could be TRBD1 or TRBD2 (5 bases each). CDR3 protein: CASSPETGHNEQFF. In DNA, the CDR3 is TGTGCCAGCTCACCAGAGACGGGGCACAATGAGCAGTTCTTC.